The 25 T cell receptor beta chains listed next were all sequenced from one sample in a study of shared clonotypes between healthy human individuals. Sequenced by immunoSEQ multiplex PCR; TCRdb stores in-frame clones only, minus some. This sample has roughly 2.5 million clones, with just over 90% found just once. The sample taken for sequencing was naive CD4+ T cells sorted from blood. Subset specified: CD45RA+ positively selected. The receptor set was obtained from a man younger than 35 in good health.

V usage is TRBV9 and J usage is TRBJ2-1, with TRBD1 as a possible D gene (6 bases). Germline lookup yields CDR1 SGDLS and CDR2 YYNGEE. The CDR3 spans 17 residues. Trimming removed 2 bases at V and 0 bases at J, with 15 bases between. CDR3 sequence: CASSVMPGQSSYNEQFF. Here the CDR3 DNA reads TGTGCCAGCAGCGTCATGCCCGGACAGAGCTCCTACAATGAGCAGTTCTTC.

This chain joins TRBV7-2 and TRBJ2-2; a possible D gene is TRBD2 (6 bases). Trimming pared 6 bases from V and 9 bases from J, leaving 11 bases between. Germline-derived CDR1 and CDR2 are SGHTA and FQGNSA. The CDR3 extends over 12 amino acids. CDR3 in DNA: TGTGCCAGCAGGGGGGGAACGCGGGAGCTGTTTTTT. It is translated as CASRGGTRELFF.

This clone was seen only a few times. This CDR3 reads CAWSRGQGGNEKLFF. The CDR3 DNA follows: TGTGCCTGGAGTCGCGGACAGGGAGGGAATGAAAAACTGTTTTTT. The rearrangement joins TRBV30 to TRBJ1-4, with 8 bases that match TRBD1. Germline assignment: CDR1 GTSNPN and CDR2 SVGIG (reference sequence). This CDR3 is 15 amino acids long. The junction had 7 bases not matched to a gene; V was cut back by 2 bases and J by 5 bases.

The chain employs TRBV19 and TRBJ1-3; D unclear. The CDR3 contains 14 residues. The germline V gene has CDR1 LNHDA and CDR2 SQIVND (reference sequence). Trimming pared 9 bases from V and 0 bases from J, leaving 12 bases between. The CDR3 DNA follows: TGTGCCAGCACTCACCTACCCTCTGGAAACACCATATATTTT. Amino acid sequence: CASTHLPSGNTIYF.

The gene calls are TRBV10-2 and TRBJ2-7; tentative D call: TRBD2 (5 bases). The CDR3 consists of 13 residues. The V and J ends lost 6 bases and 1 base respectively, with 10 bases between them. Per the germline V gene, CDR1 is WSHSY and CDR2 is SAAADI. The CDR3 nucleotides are TGCGCCAGCAGGGTAGCGCTTTCCTACGAGCAGTACTTC. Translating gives CASRVALSYEQYF.

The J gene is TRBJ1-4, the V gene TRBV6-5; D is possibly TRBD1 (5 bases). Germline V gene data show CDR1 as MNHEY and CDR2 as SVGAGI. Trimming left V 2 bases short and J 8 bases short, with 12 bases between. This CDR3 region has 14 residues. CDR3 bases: TGTGCCAGCAGTTACGAGGGGATGGGGGAAAAACTGTTTTTT. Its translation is CASSYEGMGEKLFF.

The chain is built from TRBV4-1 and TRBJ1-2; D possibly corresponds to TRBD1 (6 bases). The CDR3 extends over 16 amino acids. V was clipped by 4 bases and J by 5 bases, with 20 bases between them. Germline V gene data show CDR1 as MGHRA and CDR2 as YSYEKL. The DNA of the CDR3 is TGCGCCAGCAGCCTTACAACGGACAGCCTTTTTTATGGCTACACCTTC. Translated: CASSLTTDSLFYGYTF.

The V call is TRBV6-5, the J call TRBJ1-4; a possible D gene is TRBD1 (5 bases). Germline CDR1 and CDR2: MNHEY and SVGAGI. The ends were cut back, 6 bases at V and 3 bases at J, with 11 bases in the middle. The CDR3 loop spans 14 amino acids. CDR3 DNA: TGTGCCAGCAGCCCGGACACATCTAATGAAAAACTGTTTTTT. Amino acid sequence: CASSPDTSNEKLFF.

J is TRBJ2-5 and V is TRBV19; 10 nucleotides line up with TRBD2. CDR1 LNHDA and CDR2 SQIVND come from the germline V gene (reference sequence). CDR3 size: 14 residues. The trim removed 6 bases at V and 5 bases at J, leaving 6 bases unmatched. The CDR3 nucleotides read TGTGCCAGTAGGTCTAGCGGGAGAAAGGAGACCCAGTACTTC. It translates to CASRSSGRKETQYF.

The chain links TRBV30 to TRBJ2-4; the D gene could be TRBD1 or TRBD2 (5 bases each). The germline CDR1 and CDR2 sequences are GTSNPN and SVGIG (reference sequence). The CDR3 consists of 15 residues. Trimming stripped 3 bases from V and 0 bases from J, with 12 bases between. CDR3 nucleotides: TGTGCCTGGAGGGCCGGGACGGTAGCCAAAAACATTCAGTACTTC. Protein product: CAWRAGTVAKNIQYF.

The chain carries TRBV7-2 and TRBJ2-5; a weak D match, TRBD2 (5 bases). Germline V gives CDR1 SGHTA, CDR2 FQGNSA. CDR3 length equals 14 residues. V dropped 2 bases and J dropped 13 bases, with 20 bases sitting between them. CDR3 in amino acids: CASSLQGSPGRGYF. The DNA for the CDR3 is TGTGCCAGCAGCTTACAAGGGAGCCCAGGAAGAGGGTACTTC.

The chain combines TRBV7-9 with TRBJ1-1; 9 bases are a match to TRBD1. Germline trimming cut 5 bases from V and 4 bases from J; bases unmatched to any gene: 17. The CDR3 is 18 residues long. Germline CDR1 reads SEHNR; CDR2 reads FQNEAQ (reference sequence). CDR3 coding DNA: TGTGCCAGCAGCCTCAAGGGCGGGACAGGGTCTGCCCCCACTGAAGCTTTCTTT. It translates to CASSLKGGTGSAPTEAFF.

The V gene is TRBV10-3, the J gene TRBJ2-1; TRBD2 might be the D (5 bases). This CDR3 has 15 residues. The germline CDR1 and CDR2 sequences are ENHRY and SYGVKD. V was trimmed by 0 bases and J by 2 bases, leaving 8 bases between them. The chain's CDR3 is CAISESSGTYNEQFF. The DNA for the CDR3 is TGTGCCATCAGTGAGTCCAGCGGAACCTACAATGAGCAGTTCTTC.

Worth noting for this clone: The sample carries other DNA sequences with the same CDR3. Here the CDR3 DNA reads TGTGCCAGCAGCTTATCCGCTGAGACCCAGTACTTC. Translating gives CASSLSAETQYF. The rearrangement uses TRBV7-9 and TRBJ2-5; no firm D call. The CDR3 spans 12 residues. Trimming cost V 2 bases and J 5 bases, with 6 bases left between them. Per the germline V gene, CDR1 is SEHNR and CDR2 is FQNEAQ (reference sequence).

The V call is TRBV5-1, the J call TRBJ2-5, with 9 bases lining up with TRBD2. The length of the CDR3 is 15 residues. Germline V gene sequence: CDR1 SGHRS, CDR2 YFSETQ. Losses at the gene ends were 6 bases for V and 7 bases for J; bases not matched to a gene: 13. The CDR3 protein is CASTATGLAGGTQYF. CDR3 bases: TGCGCCAGCACCGCTACGGGACTAGCTGGAGGGACCCAGTACTTC.

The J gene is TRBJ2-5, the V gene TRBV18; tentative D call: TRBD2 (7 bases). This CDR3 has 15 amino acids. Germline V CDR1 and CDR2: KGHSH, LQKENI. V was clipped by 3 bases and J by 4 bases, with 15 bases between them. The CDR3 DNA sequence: TGTGCCAGCTCACCGCCCTCAGGGGAGGGAGAGACCCAGTACTTC. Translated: CASSPPSGEGETQYF.

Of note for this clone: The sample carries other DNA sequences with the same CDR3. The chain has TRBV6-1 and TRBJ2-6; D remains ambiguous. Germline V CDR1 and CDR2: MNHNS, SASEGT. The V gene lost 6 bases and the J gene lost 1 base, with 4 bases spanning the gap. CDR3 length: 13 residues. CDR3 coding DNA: TGTGCCAGCAGCTCATCTGGGGCCAACGTCCTGACTTTC. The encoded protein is CASSSSGANVLTF.

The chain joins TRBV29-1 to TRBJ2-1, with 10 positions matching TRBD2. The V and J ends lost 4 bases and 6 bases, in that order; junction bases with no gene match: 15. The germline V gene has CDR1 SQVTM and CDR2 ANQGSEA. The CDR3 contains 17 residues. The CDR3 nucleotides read TGCAGCGTTGTGCGACTAGCGGGCCCCCGGGAGGGCAATGAGCAGTTCTTC. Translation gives CSVVRLAGPREGNEQFF.

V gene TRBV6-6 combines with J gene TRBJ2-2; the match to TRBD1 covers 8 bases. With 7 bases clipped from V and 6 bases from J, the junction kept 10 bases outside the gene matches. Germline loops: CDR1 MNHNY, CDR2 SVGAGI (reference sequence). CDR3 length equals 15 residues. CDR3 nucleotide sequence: TGTGCCAGCATCCTGGACAGGGTAGGAGCCGGGGAGCTGTTTTTT. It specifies CASILDRVGAGELFF.

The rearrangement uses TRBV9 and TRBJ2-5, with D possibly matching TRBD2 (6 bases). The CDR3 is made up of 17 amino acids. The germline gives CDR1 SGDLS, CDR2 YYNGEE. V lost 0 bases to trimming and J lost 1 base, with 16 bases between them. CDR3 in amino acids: CASSVGGHSGGQETQYF. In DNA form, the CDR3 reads TGTGCCAGCAGCGTAGGAGGCCATAGCGGAGGCCAAGAGACCCAGTACTTC.

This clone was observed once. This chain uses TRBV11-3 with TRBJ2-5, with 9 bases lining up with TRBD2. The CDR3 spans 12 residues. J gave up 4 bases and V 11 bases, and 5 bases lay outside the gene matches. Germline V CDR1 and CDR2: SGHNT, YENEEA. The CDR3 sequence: CASSGIGETQYF. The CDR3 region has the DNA TGTGCCTCTAGCGGGATAGGAGAGACCCAGTACTTC.

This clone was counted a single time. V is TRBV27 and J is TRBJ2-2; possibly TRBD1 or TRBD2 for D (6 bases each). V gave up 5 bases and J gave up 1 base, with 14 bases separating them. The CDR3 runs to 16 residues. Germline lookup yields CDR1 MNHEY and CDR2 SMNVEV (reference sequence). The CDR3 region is CASSGGQGWNTGELFF. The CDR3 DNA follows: TGTGCCAGCAGTGGGGGGCAGGGATGGAACACCGGGGAGCTGTTTTTT.

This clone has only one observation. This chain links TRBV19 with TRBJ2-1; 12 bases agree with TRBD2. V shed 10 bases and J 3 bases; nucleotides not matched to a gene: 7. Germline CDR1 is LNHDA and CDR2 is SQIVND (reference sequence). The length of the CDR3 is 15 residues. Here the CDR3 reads CAMQLAGGLYNEQFF. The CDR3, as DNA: TGTGCCATGCAACTAGCGGGAGGTCTCTACAATGAGCAGTTCTTC.

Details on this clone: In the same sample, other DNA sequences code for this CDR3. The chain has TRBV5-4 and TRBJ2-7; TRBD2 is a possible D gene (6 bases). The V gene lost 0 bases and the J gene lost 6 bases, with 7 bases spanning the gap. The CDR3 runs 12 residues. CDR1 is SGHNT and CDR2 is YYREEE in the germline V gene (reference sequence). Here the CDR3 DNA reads TGTGCCAGCAGCTTGGTGGGGGGCGAGCAGTACTTC. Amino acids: CASSLVGGEQYF.

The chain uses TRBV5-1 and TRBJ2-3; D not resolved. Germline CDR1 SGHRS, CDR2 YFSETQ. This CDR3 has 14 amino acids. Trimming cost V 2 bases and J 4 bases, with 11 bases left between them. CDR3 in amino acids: CASSFDLYPDTQYF. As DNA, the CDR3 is TGCGCCAGCAGCTTCGACCTCTACCCAGATACGCAGTATTTT.